This record concerns one T cell receptor beta chain sequence. Its specificity is not known. This entry comes from a study of T cells in Graves' hyperthyroidism and ophthalmopathy. Not enrolled were patients with uncontrolled infection, other autoimmune disease, pregnancy or lactation. CDR1 SEHNR and CDR2 FQNEAQ come from the germline V gene (reference sequence). With 5 bases removed from V and 10 bases from J, the gap between germline ends came to 12 bases. CDR3 size: 13 residues. Overall study results and limits: Most clonotypes that expanded in the thyroid above 0.001 also showed up in blood. Separating ophthalmopathy from stable hyperthyroidism was achieved by a 13 V-J model.

What was amplified from RNA transcripts were TCR beta CDR3 regions. A set of HTBI primers served as the primers for a first-round RT-PCR of the TCR CDR3. One entry per CDR3 protein results from TCRdb running MiXCR on the multiplex PCR reads. This sample has more than 500,000 distinct CDR3 sequences, with more than 45% found just once. The sequence came from an adult woman with Graves' disease, either hyperthyroidism or ophthalmopathy (not recorded which). V is TRBV7-9 and J is TRBJ1-6, with D tentatively TRBD1 (6 bases). The sequenced material came from peripheral blood or thyroid tissue (not recorded which). The CDR3 loop reads CASSAQGGSPLHF. The CDR3 DNA sequence: TGTGCCAGCAGCGCACAGGGCGGATCACCCCTCCACTTT.